Listed here are 27 T cell receptor beta chains from one sample, sequenced in a study of T cells after posttransplantation cyclophosphamide (dated by TCRdb to the mid-2010s). The library was made by the immunoSEQ multiplex PCR assay. TCRdb provides this immuneACCESS table in a form limited to in-frame rearrangements. Some clones are lacking; in checked studies, under half of them reflect an unresolved V gene, and why the rest are absent is not known. The sample table records roughly 7,600 clones; roughly 82% of these occur just once. The ten largest account for around 16% of the sample. Per the publication, the treatment or condition label means: high-dose cyclophosphamide on days +3 and +4 as single-agent GVHD prophylaxis. PTCy patients received busulfan and fludarabine conditioning, a related or unrelated marrow graft, and cyclophosphamide on days +3 and +4. The sequencing here drew on CD4+ T cells sorted from blood, taken approximately 1,100 days after allogeneic stem cell transplant with posttransplant cyclophosphamide. These receptors came from a female patient aged 40 to 55 who received an allogeneic stem cell transplant from a related donor, was CMV-positive, and had no GVHD. Some T cells present after a transplant may be cells of the graft donor.

The chain carries TRBV9 and TRBJ1-1; 10 bases are a match to TRBD1. Germline CDR1 SGDLS, CDR2 YYNGEE. Losses at the gene ends were 4 bases for V and 4 bases for J; bases not matched to a gene: 10. The CDR3 runs to 16 residues. The CDR3 DNA is TGTGCCAGCAGCATCGGGACAGGGGCCGGCCTCACTGAAGCTTTCTTT. Translating gives CASSIGTGAGLTEAFF.

The chain recombines TRBV6-1 with TRBJ2-7; maybe TRBD1 (5 bases). The CDR3 covers 15 residues. Deletions cut 3 bases from V and 3 bases from J, with 15 bases between. In germline, CDR1 is MNHNS, CDR2 SASEGT. The CDR3 is CASSEALNRGYEQYF. The DNA of the CDR3 is TGTGCCAGCAGTGAGGCGCTCAATAGGGGCTACGAGCAGTACTTC.

The V gene is TRBV2, the J gene TRBJ1-6; D unclear. Looked up from germline, CDR1 is SNHLY and CDR2 is FYNNEI. The CDR3 has 16 amino acids. Trimming took off 2 bases at V and 0 bases at J, with 8 bases between the two ends. This CDR3 reads CASSEIGSSYNSPLHF. The CDR3, as DNA: TGTGCCAGCAGTGAAATAGGGAGCTCCTATAATTCACCCCTCCACTTT.

The chain uses TRBV4-1 and TRBJ2-2, with 7 bases lining up with TRBD2. CDR1 and CDR2 from the germline V gene are MGHRA and YSYEKL. V lost 3 bases and J lost 8; bases outside the gene matches: 6. CDR3 size: 14 residues. DNA for the CDR3: TGCGCCAGCAGCCACCCGGGGGGAACTGGGGAGCTGTTTTTT. Translation: CASSHPGGTGELFF.

V is TRBV5-1 and J is TRBJ2-7; D is possibly TRBD2 (5 bases). This CDR3 is built from 15 residues. V was clipped by 0 bases and J by 3 bases, with 13 bases between them. Germline loops: CDR1 SGHRS, CDR2 YFSETQ. The CDR3 nucleotides are TGCGCCAGCAGCTTGGGGGGAGCCTTAGTCTACGAGCAGTACTTC. This codes for CASSLGGALVYEQYF.

The gene calls are TRBV11-3 and TRBJ2-1; 7 bases agree with TRBD2. The length of the CDR3 is 15 residues. The germline V gene has CDR1 SGHNT and CDR2 YENEEA. Unmatched junction bases numbered 6, after V lost 5 bases and J lost 2 bases. CDR3 sequence reads: CASSAGRGAYNEQFF. The DNA for the CDR3 is TGTGCCAGCAGCGCGGGGAGGGGCGCCTACAATGAGCAGTTCTTC. The full variable domain, its missing parts supplied by reference TRBV11-3 and TRBJ2-1, is EAGVVQSPRYKIIEKKQPVAFWCNPISGHNTLYWYLQNLGQGPELLIRYENEEAVDDSQLPKDRFSAERLKGVDSTLKIQPAELGDSAVYLCASSAGRGAYNEQFFGPGTRLTVL.

The chain carries TRBV6-5 and TRBJ2-1, with TRBD2 identical over 8 bases. Trimming took 5 bases from V and 3 from J; bases not matched to a gene: 6. The length of the CDR3 is 15 residues. Germline V gene sequence: CDR1 MNHEY, CDR2 SVGAGI. The CDR3 loop is CASSARGLVYNEQFF. DNA for the CDR3: TGTGCCAGCAGTGCAAGGGGACTAGTCTACAATGAGCAGTTCTTC.

This clone was detected a few times. The chain carries TRBV4-3 and TRBJ1-3; 9 nucleotides align to TRBD1. With V trimmed by 1 base and J by 9 bases, 7 bases remained unmatched. Germline V CDR1 and CDR2: LGHNA, YSLEER. This CDR3 is built from 15 residues. CDR3 protein: CASSQGTGVWATIYF. The CDR3 bases are TGCGCCAGCAGCCAAGGGACAGGGGTATGGGCCACCATATATTTT.

The J gene is TRBJ2-5, the V gene TRBV5-1; TRBD2 matches at 11 bases. Germline V gives CDR1 SGHRS, CDR2 YFSETQ. The CDR3 loop spans 18 amino acids. V lost 6 bases and J lost 2; bases outside the gene matches: 15. CDR3 residues: CASISLPGLADRQETQYF. The CDR3 coding sequence is TGCGCCAGCATCTCCTTGCCGGGACTAGCGGATCGACAAGAGACCCAGTACTTC.

The rearrangement links TRBV6-4 to TRBJ2-1, with TRBD1 matching 8 bases. The CDR3 extends over 15 amino acids. Germline-derived CDR1 and CDR2 are MRHNA and SNTAGT. Losses at the gene ends were 5 bases for V and 2 bases for J; bases not matched to a gene: 5. This chain's CDR3 is CASSSGTGAYNEQFF. The DNA for the CDR3 is TGTGCCAGCAGTTCGGGGACAGGAGCCTACAATGAGCAGTTCTTC.

The gene calls are TRBV2 and TRBJ2-6; a possible D gene is TRBD2 (5 bases). In germline, CDR1 is SNHLY, CDR2 FYNNEI. V was cut by 7 bases and J by 2 bases, with 6 bases left in between. The CDR3 runs 13 residues. In nucleotides, the CDR3 is TGTGCCAGCACCGGGGCTGGGGCCAACGTCCTGACTTTC. This encodes CASTGAGANVLTF.

The CDR3 DNA is TGTGCCAGCAGCTTGTCCGGCCAAGAGACCCAGTACTTC. Its protein is CASSLSGQETQYF. The chain employs TRBV5-4 and TRBJ2-5; D is uncertain. In germline, CDR1 is SGHNT, CDR2 YYREEE (reference sequence). The CDR3 consists of 13 residues. V shed 1 base and J shed 1 base, with 5 bases lying between them.

This rearrangement joins TRBV5-6 to TRBJ2-7; D uncertain. Germline CDR1 SGHDT, CDR2 YYEEEE. The CDR3 spans 14 residues. V lost 0 bases and J lost 6, with 13 bases in between. CDR3 amino acids: CASSLATPPTEQYF. The DNA of the CDR3 is TGTGCCAGCAGCTTGGCGACACCCCCCACCGAGCAGTACTTC.

The chain links TRBV28 to TRBJ1-1; TRBD1 is a possible D gene (6 bases). Germline V gene sequence: CDR1 MDHEN, CDR2 SYDVKM. Between the trimmed V and J ends, which lost 7 bases and 7 bases, there was a span of 13 bases. The CDR3 consists of 12 residues. Here the CDR3 DNA reads TGTGCCAGCACCCAACAGGGATTTGAAGCTTTCTTT. Translation gives CASTQQGFEAFF.

The V gene is TRBV7-6, the J gene TRBJ2-5; D possibly corresponds to TRBD1 (6 bases). This CDR3 contains 16 residues. The V gene's germline CDR1 is SGHVS and CDR2 FNYEAQ. The V end was cut by 0 bases, the J end by 1 base, with 12 bases between. The CDR3 reads CASSLALRQAQETQYF. CDR3 DNA: TGTGCCAGCAGCTTAGCCCTTCGACAGGCCCAAGAGACCCAGTACTTC.

This clone is a singleton in its sample. The CDR3 ends on some other residue instead of the conserved phenylalanine or tryptophan, so this is likely a read error. The CDR3: CASRPGGSTDTQYC. In nucleotides, the CDR3 is TGTGCCAGCAGGCCCGGGGGGTCCACAGATACGCAGTATTGT. V and J are TRBV28 and TRBJ2-3; 7 nucleotides line up with TRBD2. This CDR3 comprises 14 residues. Germline CDR1 and CDR2: MDHEN and SYDVKM. The J segment lost 2 bases and the V segment lost 6 bases, leaving 5 bases of the junction unmatched.

This clone was seen only once. The genes are TRBV6-5 and TRBJ2-3; TRBD2 is a possible D gene (5 bases). The CDR3 has 12 residues. The V gene's germline CDR1 is MNHEY and CDR2 SVGAGI. Trimming removed 6 bases from V and 8 bases from J, with 12 bases in between. This CDR3 is CASSRDEGTQYF. CDR3 sequence (DNA): TGTGCCAGCAGCCGGGATGAGGGTACGCAGTATTTT.

The V gene is TRBV4-1, the J gene TRBJ1-2; D remains unclear. The CDR3 has 16 amino acids. Germline CDR1 and CDR2: MGHRA and YSYEKL. The V end lost 3 bases, the J end lost 0 bases, and 14 bases lay between the germline ends. CDR3 sequence reads: CASSQPPGGTNYGYTF. In DNA form, the CDR3 reads TGCGCCAGCAGCCAGCCCCCGGGCGGGACTAACTATGGCTACACCTTC.

As regards this clone: In the same sample, other DNA sequences code for this CDR3. The gene calls are TRBV25-1 and TRBJ2-3; no definite D call. Germline values: CDR1 MGHDK, CDR2 SYGVNS. The CDR3 totals 13 residues. V lost 3 bases and J 1 base, leaving 5 bases between the germline ends. CDR3 sequence (DNA): TGTGCCAGCAGTGACAGTGGCACAGATACGCAGTATTTT. Encoded protein: CASSDSGTDTQYF.

The V gene is TRBV5-1, the J gene TRBJ2-3; no clear D gene. Trimming took off 3 bases at V and 3 bases at J, with 8 bases between the two ends. Germline CDR1 is SGHRS and CDR2 is YFSETQ. This CDR3 comprises 13 residues. CDR3 residues: CASSSILTDTQYF. CDR3 nucleotides: TGCGCCAGCAGCTCCATACTGACAGATACGCAGTATTTT.

This clone has just a few counts. The chain links TRBV1 to TRBJ2-2; TRBD1, as called in the table, went unchecked against the DNA. TRBV1 is a pseudogene. This CDR3 is built from 17 residues. The DNA for the CDR3 is TGCACCAGCAGCCACTATAATGACAGTCAGAACACCGGGGAGCTGTTTTTT. It encodes CTSSHYNDSQNTGELFF.

Concerning this clone: One end of the junction does not line up with germline, which may come from a read error. Other DNA sequences of this sample code for an identical CDR3. CDR3 bases: TGTGCCAGTAGTCTAAACCCGGGACAACGGTATTCCCCCCTCCACTTT. Amino acids: CASSLNPGQRYSPLHF. This sequence joins TRBV19 and TRBJ1-6, with D possibly being TRBD1 (6 bases). The germline V gene encodes CDR1 LNHDA and CDR2 SQIVND (reference sequence). The CDR3 totals 16 residues.

The J gene is TRBJ2-2, the V gene TRBV4-1; 7 bases fit TRBD2. The V and J ends lost 1 base and 5 bases, in that order; junction bases with no gene match: 1. Germline-derived CDR1 and CDR2 are MGHRA and YSYEKL. The CDR3 covers 14 residues. CDR3 sequence (DNA): TGCGCCAGCAGCCAAGTCGGGGGGACCGGGGAGCTGTTTTTT. Protein sequence: CASSQVGGTGELFF.

The CDR3 DNA follows: TGTGCCACCAGCAGGGACAGGCTGGTGGGCGAGCAGTACTTC. Protein product: CATSRDRLVGEQYF. The rearrangement links TRBV15 to TRBJ2-7; 7 nucleotides agree with TRBD1. The CDR3 length is 14 residues. V gave up 3 bases and J gave up 6 bases; unmatched junction bases: 8. Germline V lookup: CDR1 LNHNV, CDR2 YYDKDF (reference sequence).

This clone was seen once. The chain recombines TRBV6-5 with TRBJ2-3, with no clear D. The germline CDR1 and CDR2 sequences are MNHEY and SVGAGI. With 5 bases removed from V and 5 bases from J, the gap between germline ends came to 11 bases. The CDR3 has 13 amino acids. The CDR3 DNA reads TGTGCCAGCAGTAAACCCCCGGGAGATACGCAGTATTTT. Its translation is CASSKPPGDTQYF.

The chain combines TRBV7-9 with TRBJ2-4; the D is unclear. V dropped 2 bases and J dropped 6 bases, with 11 bases sitting between them. Per the germline V gene, CDR1 is SEHNR and CDR2 is FQNEAQ (reference sequence). The CDR3 is 14 amino acids. The DNA for the CDR3 is TGTGCCAGCAGCTTATACGGTCCGGGAAACATTCAGTACTTC. Amino acid sequence: CASSLYGPGNIQYF.

The rearrangement joins TRBV19 to TRBJ2-3; TRBD2 is a possible D gene (5 bases). The V gene lost 2 bases and the J gene lost 4 bases, with 10 bases spanning the gap. The CDR3 consists of 14 residues. The germline V gene encodes CDR1 LNHDA and CDR2 SQIVND (reference sequence). The CDR3 DNA is TGTGCCAGTAGTATACGGGCGGGTTCAGATACGCAGTATTTT. Residues: CASSIRAGSDTQYF.